The source of this T cell receptor (beta chain) is a study of T cells after yellow fever vaccination. As for the study in general: The SMART-Seq v4 Ultra Low Input method served to prepare the low-cell-number fractions. Study-level points and caveats: Although the secondary response was weaker, it peaked faster, at day 5 versus 15. Repertoires obtained by FACS sorting could include abundant clonotypes that entered as contaminants from the bulk population. The booster saw the reappearance of most primary-vaccination clones (approximately 97% CD4, around 88% CD8).

TCRdb passed the 5' RACE reads through MiXCR, listing each CDR3 protein once. Seen here are 200,000 to 250,000 distinct CDR3 sequences, roughly 7.2% observed once, and the top ten hold approximately 0.85%. The CDR3 contains 14 residues. The germline CDR1 and CDR2 sequences are SGHRS and YFSETQ. Losses at the gene ends were 6 bases for V and 2 bases for J; bases not matched to a gene: 8. This clonotype came up many times. The antigen remains undetermined. The chain couples TRBV5-1 to TRBJ2-7; 7 bases line up with TRBD1. The TCR was taken from a man aged 25 to 40 who received the YFV17D yellow fever vaccine. Sequencing was performed on CD4+ T cells sorted from PBMCs, taken 15 days after the yellow fever booster vaccination. The CDR3 loop is CASKDSTGTYEQYF. As DNA, the CDR3 is TGCGCCAGCAAAGACTCGACAGGGACCTACGAGCAGTACTTC.